The 11 T cell receptor beta chains presented below share a single source sample, sequenced in a study of PD-1 blockade in classical Hodgkin lymphoma. Measured with immunoSEQ multiplex PCR; TCRdb has only the in-frame clones, and not every one. Here the sample spans 60,000 or so clones, 90% being singletons. Every patient relapsed after autologous stem cell transplantation, and brentuximab vedotin exposure varied. Sample: peripheral blood mononuclear cells (PBMCs), taken at baseline. These receptors came from a human donor with classical Hodgkin lymphoma.

The chain joins TRBV28 to TRBJ2-2, with 8 bases that match TRBD1. This CDR3 region has 16 residues. Germline CDR1 is MDHEN and CDR2 is SYDVKM. V was pared by 6 bases and J by 4 bases, with 10 bases of the junction left unmatched. For the CDR3, the DNA is TGTGCCAGCAGACCCACAGGCGGACAGGGCACCGGGGAGCTGTTTTTT. It specifies CASRPTGGQGTGELFF.

This chain uses TRBV9 with TRBJ2-1; 13 bases map to TRBD2. The CDR3 contains 16 residues. The ends lost 4 bases at V and 7 bases at J; junction bases unmatched: 8. Germline CDR1 and CDR2: SGDLS and YYNGEE. The CDR3 DNA is TGTGCCAGCAGCCCCGCCCGGACTAGCGGGAGTAATGAGCAGTTCTTC. The encoded protein is CASSPARTSGSNEQFF.

The chain combines TRBV28 with TRBJ2-7, with D uncertain. Per germline, CDR1 MDHEN and CDR2 SYDVKM. This CDR3 spans 13 amino acids. The V and J ends lost 6 bases and 3 bases respectively, with 12 bases between them. CDR3 amino acids: CASSRASDYEQYF. The CDR3 DNA follows: TGTGCCAGCAGCCGGGCCTCAGACTACGAGCAGTACTTC.

The chain combines TRBV28 with TRBJ1-5, with D perhaps TRBD1 (5 bases). This CDR3 has 19 residues. Germline CDR1 is MDHEN and CDR2 is SYDVKM. V gave up 2 bases and J gave up 0 bases, with 20 bases separating them. The CDR3 nucleotides are TGTGCCAGCAGTTTAGGGGCCTATCTTTCCCTCTATAGCAATCAGCCCCAGCATTTT. This encodes CASSLGAYLSLYSNQPQHF.

J is TRBJ2-1 and V is TRBV2, with 7 positions matching TRBD2. The CDR3 has 14 amino acids. Germline lookup yields CDR1 SNHLY and CDR2 FYNNEI. V lost 9 bases and J lost 0; bases outside the gene matches: 5. The CDR3 nucleotides are TGTGCCAGTCAGCGGGACCCCTCCTACAATGAGCAGTTCTTC. Translated, it gives CASQRDPSYNEQFF. Using reference TRBV2 and TRBJ2-1 for the parts outside the CDR3, the full variable domain is EPEVTQTPSHQVTQMGQEVILRCVPISNHLYFYWYRQILGQKVEFLVSFYNNEISEKSEIFDDQFSVERPDGSNFTLKIRSTKLEDSAMYFCASQRDPSYNEQFFGPGTRLTVL.

The chain joins TRBV28 to TRBJ2-7, with TRBD1 matching over 8 bases. This CDR3 region has 13 residues. The germline V gene encodes CDR1 MDHEN and CDR2 SYDVKM. Trimming cost V 9 bases and J 3 bases; bases outside gene matches: 7. CDR3 DNA: TGTGCCAGTGTGGACAGGGCTAACTACGAGCAGTACTTC. Its translation: CASVDRANYEQYF.

This sequence joins TRBV9 and TRBJ2-3, with D perhaps matching TRBD1 or TRBD2 (5 bases each). Germline V gene data show CDR1 as SGDLS and CDR2 as YYNGEE. V dropped 3 bases and J dropped 2 bases, with 19 bases sitting between them. This CDR3 comprises 17 residues. The CDR3 region is CASSAGPIVAYTDTQYF. In DNA form, the CDR3 reads TGTGCCAGCAGCGCGGGACCAATCGTAGCGTACACAGATACGCAGTATTTT.

The chain uses TRBV28 and TRBJ2-3; 7 nucleotides match TRBD2. V trimming: 3 bases; J trimming: 2 bases; junction bases outside the gene matches: 14. Germline V gives CDR1 MDHEN, CDR2 SYDVKM. The CDR3 extends over 18 amino acids. This CDR3 is CASSFGTGPLAATDTQYF. CDR3 coding DNA: TGTGCCAGCAGTTTTGGTACCGGTCCGCTAGCGGCCACAGATACGCAGTATTTT.

V is TRBV18 and J is TRBJ2-7; the D is unclear. Germline CDR1 is KGHSH and CDR2 is LQKENI. The CDR3 contains 12 residues. V was pared by 1 base and J by 5 bases, with 6 bases between. CDR3 DNA sequence: TGTGCCAGCTCACCACGGGGAAACGAGCAGTACTTC. This translates into CASSPRGNEQYF.

The chain links TRBV6-6 to TRBJ2-2, with D perhaps given as TRBD1 or TRBD2 (5 bases each). The ends were cut back, 5 bases at V and 4 bases at J, with 17 bases in the middle. The CDR3 contains 16 residues. Per the germline V gene, CDR1 is MNHNY and CDR2 is SVGAGI (reference sequence). CDR3 region: CASSRYGGDVTGELFF. In nucleotides, the CDR3 is TGTGCCAGCAGTAGATATGGGGGAGATGTCACCGGGGAGCTGTTTTTT.

With regard to this clone: A read error may produce the germline difference seen at one junction end. The chain has TRBV20-1 and TRBJ2-7, with D tentatively TRBD2 (6 bases). The CDR3 is 11 residues long. Germline V gene lookup returns CDR1 DFQATT and CDR2 SNEGSKA (reference sequence). CDR3 nucleotides: TGCAGTGCTAGTTCGGACTACGAGCTGTACTTC. Translated, it gives CSASSDYELYF.